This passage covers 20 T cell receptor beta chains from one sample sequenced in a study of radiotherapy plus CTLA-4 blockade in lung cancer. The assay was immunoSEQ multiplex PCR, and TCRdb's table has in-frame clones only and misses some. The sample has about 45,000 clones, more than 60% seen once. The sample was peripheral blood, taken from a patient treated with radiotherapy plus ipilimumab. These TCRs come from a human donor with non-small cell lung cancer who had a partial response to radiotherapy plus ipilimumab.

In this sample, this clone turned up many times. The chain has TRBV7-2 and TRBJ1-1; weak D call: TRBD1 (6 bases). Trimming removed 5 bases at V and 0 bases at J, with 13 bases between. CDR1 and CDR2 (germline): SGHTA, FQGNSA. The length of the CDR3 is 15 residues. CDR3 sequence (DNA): TGTGCCAGCAGCCTGGACAGAGTTTTGAACACTGAAGCTTTCTTT. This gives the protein CASSLDRVLNTEAFF.

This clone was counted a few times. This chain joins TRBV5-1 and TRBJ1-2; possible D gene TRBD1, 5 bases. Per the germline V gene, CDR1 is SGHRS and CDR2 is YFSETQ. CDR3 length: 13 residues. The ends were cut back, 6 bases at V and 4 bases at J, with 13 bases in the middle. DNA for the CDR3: TGCGCCAGCACCCTCCAGGGCAGCTATGGCTACACCTTC. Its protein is CASTLQGSYGYTF.

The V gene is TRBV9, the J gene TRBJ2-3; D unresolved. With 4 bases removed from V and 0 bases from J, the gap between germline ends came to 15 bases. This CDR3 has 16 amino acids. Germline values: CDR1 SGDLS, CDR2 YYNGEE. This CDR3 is CASSPHPHSSTDTQYF. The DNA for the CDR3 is TGTGCCAGCAGCCCTCACCCCCACAGTAGCACAGATACGCAGTATTTT.

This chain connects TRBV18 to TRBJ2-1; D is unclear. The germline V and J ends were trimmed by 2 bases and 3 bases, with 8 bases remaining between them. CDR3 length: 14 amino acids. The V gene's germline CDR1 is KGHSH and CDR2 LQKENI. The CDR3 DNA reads TGTGCCAGCTCACCAGCAACTAACTACAATGAGCAGTTCTTC. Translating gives CASSPATNYNEQFF.

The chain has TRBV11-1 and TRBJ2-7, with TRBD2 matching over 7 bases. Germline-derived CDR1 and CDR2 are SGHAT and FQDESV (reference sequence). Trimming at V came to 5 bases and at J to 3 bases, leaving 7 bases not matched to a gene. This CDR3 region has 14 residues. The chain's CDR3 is CASSPSGTVYEQYF. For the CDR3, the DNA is TGTGCCAGCAGCCCCAGCGGGACCGTCTACGAGCAGTACTTC.

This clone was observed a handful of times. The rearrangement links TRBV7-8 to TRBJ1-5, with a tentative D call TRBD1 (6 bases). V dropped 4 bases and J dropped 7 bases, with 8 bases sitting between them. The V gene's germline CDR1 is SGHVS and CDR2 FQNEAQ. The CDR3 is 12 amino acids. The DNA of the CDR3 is TGTGCCAGCAGCTCGGGACACCAGCCCCAGCATTTT. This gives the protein CASSSGHQPQHF.

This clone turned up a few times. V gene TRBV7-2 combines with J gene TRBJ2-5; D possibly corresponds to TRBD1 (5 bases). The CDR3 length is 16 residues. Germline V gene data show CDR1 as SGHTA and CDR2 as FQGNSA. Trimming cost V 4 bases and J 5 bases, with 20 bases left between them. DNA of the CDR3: TGTGCCAGCAGCTCCTCACCCCCAGGGATTGGGGAGACCCAGTACTTC. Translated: CASSSSPPGIGETQYF.

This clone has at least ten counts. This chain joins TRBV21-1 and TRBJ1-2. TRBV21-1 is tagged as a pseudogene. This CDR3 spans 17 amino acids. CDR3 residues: CASSKVGSVRENYGYTF. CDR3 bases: TGTGCCAGCAGCAAAGTCGGTTCCGTTCGGGAGAACTATGGCTACACCTTC.

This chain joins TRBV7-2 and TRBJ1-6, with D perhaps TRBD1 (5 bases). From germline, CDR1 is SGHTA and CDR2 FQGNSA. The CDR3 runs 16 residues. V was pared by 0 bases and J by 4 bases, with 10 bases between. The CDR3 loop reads CASSLAQGTYNSPLHF. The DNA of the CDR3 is TGTGCCAGCAGCTTAGCTCAGGGCACTTATAATTCACCCCTCCACTTT.

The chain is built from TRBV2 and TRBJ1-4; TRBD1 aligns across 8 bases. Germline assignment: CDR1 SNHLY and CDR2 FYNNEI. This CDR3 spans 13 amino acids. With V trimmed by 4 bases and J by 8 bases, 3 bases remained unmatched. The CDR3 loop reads CASSGGQAEKLFF. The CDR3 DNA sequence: TGTGCCAGCAGTGGGGGACAGGCAGAAAAACTGTTTTTT.

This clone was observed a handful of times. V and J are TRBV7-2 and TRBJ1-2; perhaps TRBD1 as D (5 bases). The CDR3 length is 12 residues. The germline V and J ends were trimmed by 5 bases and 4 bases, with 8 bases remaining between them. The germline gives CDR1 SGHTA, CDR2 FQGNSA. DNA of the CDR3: TGTGCCAGCAGCCGGCAGGGCTATGGCTACACCTTC. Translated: CASSRQGYGYTF.

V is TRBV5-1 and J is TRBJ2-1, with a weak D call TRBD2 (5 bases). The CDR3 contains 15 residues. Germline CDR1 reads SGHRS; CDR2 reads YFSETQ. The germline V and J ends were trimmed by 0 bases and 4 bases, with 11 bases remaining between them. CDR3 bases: TGCGCCAGCAGCTTGGGACGGCCGGGGTACAATGAGCAGTTCTTC. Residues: CASSLGRPGYNEQFF.

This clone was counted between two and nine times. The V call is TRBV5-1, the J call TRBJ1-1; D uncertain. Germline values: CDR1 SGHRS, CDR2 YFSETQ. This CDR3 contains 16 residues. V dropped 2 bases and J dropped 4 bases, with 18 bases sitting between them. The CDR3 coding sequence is TGCGCCAGCAGCTTTATTCAGGCAGCCCGGGGCACTGAAGCTTTCTTT. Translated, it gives CASSFIQAARGTEAFF.

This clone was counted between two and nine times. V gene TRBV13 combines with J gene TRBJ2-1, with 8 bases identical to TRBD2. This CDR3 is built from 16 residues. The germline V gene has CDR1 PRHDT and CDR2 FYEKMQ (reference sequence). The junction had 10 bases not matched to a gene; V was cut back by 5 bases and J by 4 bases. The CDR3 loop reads CASSTPRLARYNEQFF. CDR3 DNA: TGTGCCAGCAGCACCCCCCGACTAGCGAGGTACAATGAGCAGTTCTTC.

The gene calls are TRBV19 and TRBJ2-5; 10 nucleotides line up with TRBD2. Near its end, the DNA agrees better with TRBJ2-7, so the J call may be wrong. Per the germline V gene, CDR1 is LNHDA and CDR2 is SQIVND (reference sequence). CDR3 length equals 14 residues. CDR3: CASSISGGAYEQYF. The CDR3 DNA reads TGTGCCAGTAGTATAAGCGGGGGGGCCTACGAGCAGTACTTC.

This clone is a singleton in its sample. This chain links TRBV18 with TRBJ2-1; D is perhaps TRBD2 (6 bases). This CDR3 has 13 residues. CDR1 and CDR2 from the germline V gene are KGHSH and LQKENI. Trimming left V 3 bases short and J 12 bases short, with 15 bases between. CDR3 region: CASSPGRNSMQFF. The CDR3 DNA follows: TGTGCCAGCTCACCCGGGAGAAACTCCATGCAGTTCTTC.

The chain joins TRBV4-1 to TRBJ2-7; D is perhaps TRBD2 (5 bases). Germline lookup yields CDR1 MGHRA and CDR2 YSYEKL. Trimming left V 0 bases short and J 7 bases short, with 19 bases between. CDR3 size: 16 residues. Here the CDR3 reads CASSQEPDGVPREQYF. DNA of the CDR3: TGCGCCAGCAGCCAAGAACCCGACGGGGTCCCTAGAGAGCAGTACTTC.

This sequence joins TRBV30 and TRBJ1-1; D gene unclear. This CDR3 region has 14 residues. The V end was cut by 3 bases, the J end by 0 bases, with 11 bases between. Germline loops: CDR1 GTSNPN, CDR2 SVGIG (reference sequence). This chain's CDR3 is CAWRYTAMNTEAFF. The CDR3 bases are TGTGCCTGGAGATATACAGCCATGAACACTGAAGCTTTCTTT.

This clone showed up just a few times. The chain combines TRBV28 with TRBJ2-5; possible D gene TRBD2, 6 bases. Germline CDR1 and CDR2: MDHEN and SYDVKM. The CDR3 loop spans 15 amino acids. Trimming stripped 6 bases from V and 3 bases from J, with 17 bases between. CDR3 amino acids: CASSPLRRGKETQYF. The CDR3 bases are TGTGCCAGCAGCCCTCTGAGGCGGGGCAAAGAGACCCAGTACTTC.

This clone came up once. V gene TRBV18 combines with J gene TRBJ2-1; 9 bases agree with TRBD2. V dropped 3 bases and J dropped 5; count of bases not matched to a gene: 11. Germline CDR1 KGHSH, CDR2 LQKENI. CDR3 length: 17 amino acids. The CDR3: CASSPLGLAGNNNEQFF. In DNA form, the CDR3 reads TGTGCCAGCTCACCCCTCGGGCTAGCGGGAAATAACAATGAGCAGTTCTTC.